The rows below give T cell receptor beta chains drawn from one sample of a study of cytomegalovirus exposure and HLA in healthy donors. Clones were read by immunoSEQ multiplex PCR, and TCRdb kept only the in-frame ones, dropping some. The sample includes around 150,000 clones. Sequenced material: PBMCs. The receptors stem from a woman between 55 and 75 years old in good health and CMV-seronegative. CDR3s include the opening cysteine and the closing phenylalanine or tryptophan. The order of the fields is V gene, D gene, J gene, CDR3 DNA, CDR3 protein. D genes are given only for firm matches.

V gene: TRBV18
D gene: TRBD2
J gene: TRBJ2-7
CDR3 DNA: TGTGCCAGCTCACCACGGGTCGCGGGAGAGTTTAACGAGCAGTACTTC
CDR3 protein: CASSPRVAGEFNEQYF

V gene: TRBV29-1
D gene: NA
J gene: TRBJ2-5
CDR3 DNA: TGCAGCGTTGACCCCCGGGCAGGGAAGGTAGGGACCCAGTACTTC
CDR3 protein: CSVDPRAGKVGTQYF

V gene: TRBV6-6
D gene: TRBD1
J gene: TRBJ1-3
CDR3 DNA: TGTGCCAGCAGTTACCGGTCCAGGGGGACTGGAAACACCATATATTTT
CDR3 protein: CASSYRSRGTGNTIYF

V gene: TRBV7-9
D gene: TRBD1
J gene: TRBJ2-7
CDR3 DNA: TGTGCCAGCAGTACTAGACAGGGCTACGAGCAGTACTTC
CDR3 protein: CASSTRQGYEQYF

V gene: TRBV2
D gene: TRBD1
J gene: TRBJ1-1
CDR3 DNA: TGTGCCAGCAGTCCGACAGGGCTTCGGGGCACTGAAGCTTTCTTT
CDR3 protein: CASSPTGLRGTEAFF

V gene: TRBV4-1
D gene: NA
J gene: TRBJ1-5
CDR3 DNA: TGCGCCAGCAGCCAAGATCCCCCAGGGATGAATAGCAATCAGCCCCAGCATTTT
CDR3 protein: CASSQDPPGMNSNQPQHF

V gene: TRBV6-4
D gene: NA
J gene: TRBJ2-3
CDR3 DNA: TGTGCCAGCAGTGACCAACCAGGGAACCGTGCCACAGATACGCAGTATTTT
CDR3 protein: CASSDQPGNRATDTQYF

V gene: TRBV5-4
D gene: TRBD2
J gene: TRBJ2-1
CDR3 DNA: TGTGCCAGCAAAGAGCTTTACTCACGGACTAGCGGGTACAATGAGCAGTTCTTC
CDR3 protein: CASKELYSRTSGYNEQFF

V gene: TRBV27
D gene: NA
J gene: TRBJ1-3
CDR3 DNA: TGTGCCAGAACTATTGGGGGGGCCATCTCCTCTGGAAACACCATATATTTT
CDR3 protein: CARTIGGAISSGNTIYF

V gene: TRBV5-1
D gene: NA
J gene: TRBJ2-7
CDR3 DNA: TGCGCCAGCAGTATTAACGAGGTCACCAGTTCCTACGAGCAGTACTTC
CDR3 protein: CASSINEVTSSYEQYF

V gene: TRBV10-3
D gene: NA
J gene: TRBJ1-5
CDR3 DNA: TGTGCCATCAGTGACCCCAGAGACTTCAATCAGCCCCAGCATTTT
CDR3 protein: CAISDPRDFNQPQHF

V gene: TRBV7-9
D gene: NA
J gene: TRBJ1-1
CDR3 DNA: TGTGCCAGCAGCCACAGTAACACTGAAGCTTTCTTT
CDR3 protein: CASSHSNTEAFF

V gene: TRBV4-1
D gene: NA
J gene: TRBJ1-5
CDR3 DNA: TGCGCCAGCAGCCAAGTTAGCACGAGTCAGCCCCAGCATTTT
CDR3 protein: CASSQVSTSQPQHF

V gene: TRBV19
D gene: TRBD1
J gene: TRBJ2-7
CDR3 DNA: TGTGCCAGTAGTATAGATCCAAGTAGGACAGGGGCTGATACCTACGAGCAGTACTTC
CDR3 protein: CASSIDPSRTGADTYEQYF

V gene: TRBV7-9
D gene: NA
J gene: TRBJ1-1
CDR3 DNA: TGTGCCAGCAGCTTATCAGGGGACACTGAAGCTTTCTTT
CDR3 protein: CASSLSGDTEAFF

V gene: TRBV6-1
D gene: TRBD1
J gene: TRBJ2-7
CDR3 DNA: TGTGCCAGCAGTGCCCGGACAGGGGAAAGAGAGCAGTACTTC
CDR3 protein: CASSARTGEREQYF

V gene: TRBV19
D gene: NA
J gene: TRBJ1-2
CDR3 DNA: TGTGCCAGTAGTTTCCAACTGTATGGCTACACCTTC
CDR3 protein: CASSFQLYGYTF

V gene: TRBV7-2
D gene: NA
J gene: TRBJ1-2
CDR3 DNA: TGTGCCAGCAGTTATTCCCAGGGCTACACCTTC
CDR3 protein: CASSYSQGYTF

V gene: TRBV2
D gene: TRBD1
J gene: TRBJ2-3
CDR3 DNA: TGTGCCAGCAGCTTCAATCAGGGGGCGAATGGAGATACGCAGTATTTT
CDR3 protein: CASSFNQGANGDTQYF

V gene: TRBV19
D gene: TRBD1
J gene: TRBJ1-3
CDR3 DNA: TGTGCCAGTACGGGACACAGGGGGCACGCTGGAAACACCATATATTTT
CDR3 protein: CASTGHRGHAGNTIYF

V gene: TRBV6-5
D gene: NA
J gene: TRBJ1-2
CDR3 DNA: TGTGCCAGCAGTTACTCGAAGACAGCTAACTATGGCTACACCTTC
CDR3 protein: CASSYSKTANYGYTF

V gene: TRBV19
D gene: NA
J gene: TRBJ1-1
CDR3 DNA: TGTGCCAGTAGTATAGCCGGGTGGACTGAAGCTTTCTTT
CDR3 protein: CASSIAGWTEAFF

V gene: TRBV25-1
D gene: TRBD1
J gene: TRBJ2-7
CDR3 DNA: TGTGCCAGCAGTATGGGACAGGGTAACTACGAGCAGTACTTC
CDR3 protein: CASSMGQGNYEQYF

V gene: TRBV5-1
D gene: NA
J gene: TRBJ1-6
CDR3 DNA: TGCGCCAGCAGCTTGTGGGGCAGGGCGAGCTCCTATAATTCACCCCTCCACTTT
CDR3 protein: CASSLWGRASSYNSPLHF

V gene: TRBV27
D gene: NA
J gene: TRBJ1-2
CDR3 DNA: TGTGCCAGCAGTCTCCGGACAGAGCCCCTCCTGGGCTACACCTTC
CDR3 protein: CASSLRTEPLLGYTF

V gene: TRBV10-3
D gene: NA
J gene: TRBJ1-1
CDR3 DNA: TGTGCCATCAGTGTGGGGGCGATGGCTAATATGAACACTGAAGCTTTCTTT
CDR3 protein: CAISVGAMANMNTEAFF

V gene: TRBV7-2
D gene: TRBD1
J gene: TRBJ1-6
CDR3 DNA: TGTGCCAGCAGCTTAGTCGCGGGACAGGGGAATTCACCCCTCCACTTT
CDR3 protein: CASSLVAGQGNSPLHF

V gene: TRBV19
D gene: NA
J gene: TRBJ1-5
CDR3 DNA: TGTGCCAGTAGTATAGGGGGGCAGCAGCCCCAGCATTTT
CDR3 protein: CASSIGGQQPQHF

V gene: TRBV6-6
D gene: NA
J gene: TRBJ1-1
CDR3 DNA: TGTGCCAGCATTCCTTTTCTCGGGGGCACTGAAGCTTTCTTT
CDR3 protein: CASIPFLGGTEAFF

V gene: TRBV5-6
D gene: TRBD1
J gene: TRBJ2-7
CDR3 DNA: TGTGCCAGCAGCTTGGCCGGGACAGGGGGGAACTACGAGCAGTACTTC
CDR3 protein: CASSLAGTGGNYEQYF

V gene: TRBV2
D gene: NA
J gene: TRBJ2-6
CDR3 DNA: TGTGCCAGCAGTGATAGTGCTACTGGGGCCAACGTCCTGACTTTC
CDR3 protein: CASSDSATGANVLTF

V gene: TRBV7-9
D gene: NA
J gene: TRBJ1-1
CDR3 DNA: TGTGCCAGCAGCCGCGCGGGGGGCACTGAAGCTTTCTTT
CDR3 protein: CASSRAGGTEAFF

V gene: TRBV5-1
D gene: NA
J gene: TRBJ2-1
CDR3 DNA: TGCGCCAGCAGCAGAGAGGGTAACCTTTACAATGAGCAGTTCTTC
CDR3 protein: CASSREGNLYNEQFF

V gene: TRBV5-6
D gene: TRBD2
J gene: TRBJ2-7
CDR3 DNA: TGTGCCAGCAGCCAATACCCTGGACTAGCGTCCGAGCAGTACTTC
CDR3 protein: CASSQYPGLASEQYF

V gene: TRBV6-5
D gene: NA
J gene: TRBJ2-1
CDR3 DNA: TGTGCCAGCAGTGCCGGGGTAAGGCAGTTCTTC
CDR3 protein: CASSAGVRQFF

V gene: TRBV20-1
D gene: TRBD1
J gene: TRBJ1-2
CDR3 DNA: TGCAGTGCTGCAGACAGGGGGTCTGCCTTC
CDR3 protein: CSAADRGSAF

V gene: TRBV18
D gene: TRBD1
J gene: TRBJ1-5
CDR3 DNA: TGTGCCAGCTCACCAGGAGAGGGACAGCAGCCCCAGCATTTT
CDR3 protein: CASSPGEGQQPQHF

V gene: TRBV7-3
D gene: TRBD1
J gene: TRBJ2-6
CDR3 DNA: TGTGCCAGCAGCGAGACAGGGGGCGCGTGGGGTGGGGCCAACGTCCTGACTTTC
CDR3 protein: CASSETGGAWGGANVLTF

V gene: TRBV28
D gene: NA
J gene: TRBJ2-7
CDR3 DNA: TGTGCCAGCAATAAGATGGGGCTCCGCGAGCAGTACTTC
CDR3 protein: CASNKMGLREQYF

V gene: TRBV2
D gene: NA
J gene: TRBJ2-7
CDR3 DNA: TGTGCCAGCAGCAAACAGGACTCCTACGAGCAGTACTTC
CDR3 protein: CASSKQDSYEQYF

V gene: TRBV6-1
D gene: NA
J gene: TRBJ1-3
CDR3 DNA: TGTGCCAGCAGTCCTCTAGGAGGGTACGGAAACACCATATATTTT
CDR3 protein: CASSPLGGYGNTIYF

V gene: TRBV2
D gene: TRBD1
J gene: TRBJ1-5
CDR3 DNA: TGTGCCAGCAGGATGACAGGGAACAATCAGCCCCAGCATTTT
CDR3 protein: CASRMTGNNQPQHF

V gene: TRBV7-3
D gene: TRBD2
J gene: TRBJ2-1
CDR3 DNA: TGTGCCAGCAGCACTACGCCGGGACTAGCCGGCAATGAGCAGTTCTTC
CDR3 protein: CASSTTPGLAGNEQFF

V gene: TRBV5-1
D gene: TRBD1
J gene: TRBJ1-2
CDR3 DNA: TGCGCCAGCAGCTTGTCCATCGACAGGGGCCTCCAGGGCTACACCTTC
CDR3 protein: CASSLSIDRGLQGYTF

V gene: TRBV2
D gene: TRBD1
J gene: TRBJ1-2
CDR3 DNA: TGTGCCAGCAGTGAGGAAAGGACAGGGGCCGGCTACACCTTC
CDR3 protein: CASSEERTGAGYTF

V gene: TRBV7-9
D gene: NA
J gene: TRBJ2-2
CDR3 DNA: TGTGCCAGCAGCTTAAGAAAAGGATACGGGAAACCGGAGCTGTTTTTT
CDR3 protein: CASSLRKGYGKPELFF

V gene: TRBV11-1
D gene: NA
J gene: TRBJ2-7
CDR3 DNA: TGTGCCAGCAGCTTTGCCGGACTCTCCTACGAGCAGTACTTC
CDR3 protein: CASSFAGLSYEQYF

V gene: TRBV6-6
D gene: NA
J gene: TRBJ2-5
CDR3 DNA: TGTGCCAGCAGCAAGCAGGGGCAAGAGACCCAGTACTTC
CDR3 protein: CASSKQGQETQYF

V gene: TRBV14
D gene: NA
J gene: TRBJ1-1
CDR3 DNA: TGTGCCAGCAGCCAAGGGGCCACCTTGGCTTTCTTT
CDR3 protein: CASSQGATLAFF

V gene: TRBV4-1
D gene: NA
J gene: TRBJ1-3
CDR3 DNA: TGCGCCAGTTCCGGCGAGGGGGGGCTACGGACCATATATTTT
CDR3 protein: CASSGEGGLRTIYF

V gene: TRBV5-1
D gene: NA
J gene: TRBJ1-4
CDR3 DNA: TGCGCCAGCAGCTTGGGTGTGACAGCGAAGGCAACTAATGAAAAACTGTTTTTT
CDR3 protein: CASSLGVTAKATNEKLFF

V gene: TRBV6-6
D gene: TRBD1
J gene: TRBJ2-1
CDR3 DNA: TGTGCCAGCACCACCGGGACAGGGAACAATGAGCAGTTCTTC
CDR3 protein: CASTTGTGNNEQFF

V gene: TRBV15
D gene: TRBD1
J gene: TRBJ2-7
CDR3 DNA: TGTGCCACCAGCAGACACCCTGGGACAGGGGCGAGCGAGCAGTACTTC
CDR3 protein: CATSRHPGTGASEQYF

V gene: TRBV4-3
D gene: NA
J gene: TRBJ2-1
CDR3 DNA: TGCGCCAGCAGCCAAAGGGCGCTCGACAGGTTCGCCTACAATGAGCAGTTCTTC
CDR3 protein: CASSQRALDRFAYNEQFF

V gene: TRBV2
D gene: NA
J gene: TRBJ2-7
CDR3 DNA: TGTGCCATCCAGGACAGCTCCTACGAGCAGTACTTC
CDR3 protein: CAIQDSSYEQYF

V gene: TRBV9
D gene: NA
J gene: TRBJ2-3
CDR3 DNA: TGTGCCAGCAGCGTAGTAGGCAGGGGAACAGATACGCAGTATTTT
CDR3 protein: CASSVVGRGTDTQYF